This T cell receptor (beta chain) was documented in a study of blood T cell repertoires in COVID-19. This CDR3 spans 16 amino acids. Germline CDR1 MNHNS, CDR2 SASEGT. V gave up 4 bases and J gave up 1 base; unmatched junction bases: 6. Produced via immunoSEQ multiplex PCR; TCRdb's table is partial and in-frame only. The table shows about 80,000 clones, with more than 60% occurring only once. This chain uses TRBV6-1 with TRBJ2-3; TRBD2 matches at 9 bases. Sample: peripheral blood. The clonotype originates from a human donor in a cohort sampled during active COVID-19. The CDR3 DNA reads as TGTGCCAGCAGTGTGACTAGCGGACATGGCACAGATACGCAGTATTTT. Translating gives CASSVTSGHGTDTQYF.